The T cell receptor beta chain described here comes from a study of blood T cell repertoires in COVID-19. Germline assignment: CDR1 MDHEN and CDR2 SYDVKM. With 4 bases removed from V and 3 bases from J, the gap between germline ends came to 17 bases. This CDR3 is built from 16 residues. Assay: immunoSEQ multiplex PCR; the TCRdb copy retains only in-frame clones and omits some. The sample shows around 24,000 clones, nearly 90% of them seen only once. The rearrangement joins TRBV28 to TRBJ2-3; tentatively, D is TRBD2 (7 bases). The TCR originated in a woman aged 60 to 75 with active COVID-19. The sample was peripheral blood. The CDR3 protein is CASSSRGARGTDTQYF. CDR3 DNA sequence: TGTGCCAGCAGTTCGAGGGGGGCGCGGGGGACAGATACGCAGTATTTT.